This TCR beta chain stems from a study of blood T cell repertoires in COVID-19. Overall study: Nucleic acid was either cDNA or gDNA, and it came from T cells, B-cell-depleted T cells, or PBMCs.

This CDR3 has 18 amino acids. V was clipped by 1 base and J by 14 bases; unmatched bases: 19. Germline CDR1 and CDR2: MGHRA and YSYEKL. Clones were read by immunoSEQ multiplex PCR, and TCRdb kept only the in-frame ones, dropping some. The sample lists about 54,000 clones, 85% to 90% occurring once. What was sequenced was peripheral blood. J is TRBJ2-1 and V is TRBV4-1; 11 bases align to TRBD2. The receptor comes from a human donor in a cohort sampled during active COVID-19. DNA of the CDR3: TGCGCCAGCAGCCAAGGATGGGGCACAACTAGCGGGAGTTTTGGGAAGTTCTTC. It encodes CASSQGWGTTSGSFGKFF.